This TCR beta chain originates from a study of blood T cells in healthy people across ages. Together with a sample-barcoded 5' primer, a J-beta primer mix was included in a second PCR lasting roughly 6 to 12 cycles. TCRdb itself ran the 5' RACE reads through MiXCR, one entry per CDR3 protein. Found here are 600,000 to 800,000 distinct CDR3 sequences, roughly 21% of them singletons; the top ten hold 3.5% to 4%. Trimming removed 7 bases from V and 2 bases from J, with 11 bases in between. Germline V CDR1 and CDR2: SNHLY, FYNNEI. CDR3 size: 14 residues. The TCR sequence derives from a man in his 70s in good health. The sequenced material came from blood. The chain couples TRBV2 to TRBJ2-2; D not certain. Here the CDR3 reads CASKPLINTGELFF. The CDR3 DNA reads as TGTGCCAGCAAACCCCTGATTAACACCGGGGAGCTGTTTTTT.